One T cell receptor (beta chain) is described in this entry. Its antigen is undetermined. This sample is part of a study of identical twins' blood T cells. Six healthy women, forming three identical twin pairs, donated samples. Reared together, all three twin pairs probably met the same infectious agents and vaccines. Points from the study as a whole: Shared environment remains a possible cause of twin similarity.

In the original analysis: Each library had about 2.2 to 3.6 million CDR3 reads and about 90,000 to nearly 500,000 clonotypes. Each CDR3 protein gets one entry after TCRdb re-called the 5' RACE reads with MiXCR. What appears here as the V and J calls and clone size reflects TCRdb's work, not the paper's. This sample yields a few hundred thousand distinct CDR3 sequences, of which roughly 28% are seen a single time; around 5.6% belongs to the top ten. Sequencing was carried out using PBMCs. This receptor was obtained from a woman aged 18 to 55 in good health.

CDR3 sequence (DNA): TGTGCCATCAGTGAGTGGCAGGGGCGAAACACCATATATTTT. Translated: CAISEWQGRNTIYF. The chain has TRBV10-3 and TRBJ1-3; D may be TRBD1 (6 bases). From germline, CDR1 is ENHRY and CDR2 SYGVKD. The CDR3 runs to 14 residues. The germline V and J ends were trimmed by 1 base and 5 bases, with 9 bases remaining between them.